This entry lists 13 T cell receptor beta chains sequenced from one sample in a study of blood T cell repertoires in COVID-19. Sequencing used immunoSEQ multiplex PCR; TCRdb keeps in-frame clones, though not all of them. The sample lists a few hundred thousand clones; about 85% were seen once. The sample was peripheral blood. The receptors come from a young man who had recovered from COVID-19.

The chain links TRBV5-5 to TRBJ2-3, with TRBD1 matching over 9 bases. The length of the CDR3 is 16 residues. The V segment lost 4 bases and the J segment 1 base; nucleotides outside the gene matches: 7. Germline values: CDR1 SGHKS, CDR2 YYEKEE (reference sequence). This CDR3 is CASSRQRQGGTDTQYF. The CDR3 region has the DNA TGTGCCAGCAGCAGACAGAGACAGGGGGGCACAGATACGCAGTATTTT.

The chain uses TRBV7-9 and TRBJ1-2; D is undetermined. Trimming pared 4 bases from V and 4 bases from J, leaving 16 bases between. The CDR3 loop spans 15 amino acids. Germline V gives CDR1 SEHNR, CDR2 FQNEAQ (reference sequence). CDR3 in DNA: TGTGCCAGCAGCTCGATCCTAACGGGTAGCTATGGCTACACCTTC. The encoded protein is CASSSILTGSYGYTF.

V and J are TRBV5-4 and TRBJ2-5, with 7 nucleotides matching TRBD2. The CDR3 sequence is 14 residues long. Germline V gene sequence: CDR1 SGHNT, CDR2 YYREEE (reference sequence). Trimming at V came to 3 bases and at J to 2 bases, leaving 4 bases not matched to a gene. CDR3 in amino acids: CASSSGLQQETQYF. CDR3 nucleotide sequence: TGTGCCAGCAGCTCGGGACTACAACAAGAGACCCAGTACTTC.

The chain has TRBV6-4 and TRBJ1-1, with D unresolved. The germline gives CDR1 MRHNA, CDR2 SNTAGT. This CDR3 is 14 amino acids long. V was pared by 6 bases and J by 1 base, with 12 bases between. The CDR3 sequence is CASRDSDRNTEAFF. CDR3 sequence (DNA): TGTGCCAGCAGGGATAGCGACCGGAACACTGAAGCTTTCTTT.

This clone was seen a handful of times. The genes are TRBV27 and TRBJ1-5; tentatively, D is TRBD1 (6 bases). V was trimmed by 5 bases and J by 1 base, leaving 9 bases between them. Germline V CDR1 and CDR2: MNHEY, SMNVEV (reference sequence). The CDR3 consists of 14 residues. CDR3 sequence (DNA): TGTGCCAGCAGTGGGACACGAAGCAATCAGCCCCAGCATTTT. Protein sequence: CASSGTRSNQPQHF.

This clone has just a few counts. The genes are TRBV27 and TRBJ1-6; 10 bases agree with TRBD1. Germline V gene lookup returns CDR1 MNHEY and CDR2 SMNVEV (reference sequence). The CDR3 sequence is 17 residues long. The V segment lost 2 bases and the J segment 10 bases; nucleotides outside the gene matches: 11. In DNA, the CDR3 is TGTGCCAGCAGTTTAACCGGGACAGGGGAGGTGCACTCACCCCTCCACTTT. This encodes CASSLTGTGEVHSPLHF.

This clone was found once. This chain links TRBV5-1 with TRBJ2-2; TRBD2 aligns across 15 bases. CDR1 and CDR2 from the germline V gene are SGHRS and YFSETQ. The CDR3 has 18 amino acids. V gave up 3 bases and J gave up 4 bases; unmatched junction bases: 7. CDR3 sequence reads: CASSSGLAGGLATGELFF. The CDR3 bases are TGCGCCAGCAGCTCTGGACTAGCGGGGGGGCTGGCCACCGGGGAGCTGTTTTTT. The full variable domain, in which reference TRBV5-1 and TRBJ2-2 provide the parts outside the CDR3, is KAGVTQTPRYLIKTRGQQVTLSCSPISGHRSVSWYQQTPGQGLQFLFEYFSETQRNKGNFPGRFSGRQFSNSRSEMNVSTLELGDSALYLCASSSGLAGGLATGELFFGEGSRLTVL.

This sequence joins TRBV14 and TRBJ2-7; TRBD1 aligns across 10 bases. This CDR3 is 17 amino acids long. From germline, CDR1 is SGHDN and CDR2 FVKESK. V shed 2 bases and J 5 bases; nucleotides not matched to a gene: 12. The DNA of the CDR3 is TGTGCCAGCAGCCAAACCCCCGCCGGGACAGGGGACCACGAGCAGTACGTC. Protein: CASSQTPAGTGDHEQYV.

This chain connects TRBV9 to TRBJ2-2; D gene ambiguous. Germline loops: CDR1 SGDLS, CDR2 YYNGEE. The V and J ends lost 0 bases and 5 bases respectively, with 5 bases between them. The CDR3 contains 13 residues. The CDR3 sequence is CASSVAETGELFF. The CDR3 bases are TGTGCCAGCAGCGTAGCCGAGACCGGGGAGCTGTTTTTT.

The chain combines TRBV5-4 with TRBJ1-2, with D hard to call. V was shortened by 2 bases and J by 8 bases, with 13 bases between the two germline ends. Germline V lookup: CDR1 SGHNT, CDR2 YYREEE (reference sequence). The CDR3 consists of 13 residues. The CDR3 bases are TGTGCCAGCAGCTTTCGAGGTTCTGACGGCTACACCTTC. Protein: CASSFRGSDGYTF.

This chain connects TRBV7-3 to TRBJ1-1, with D maybe TRBD1 (5 bases). Per germline, CDR1 SGHTA and CDR2 FQGTGA. This CDR3 region has 15 residues. With 2 bases removed from V and 3 bases from J, the gap between germline ends came to 13 bases. The DNA for the CDR3 is TGTGCCAGCAGCTTACACGCAGGGAGGCACACTGAAGCTTTCTTT. Protein product: CASSLHAGRHTEAFF.

The chain is built from TRBV2 and TRBJ2-7, with D perhaps matching TRBD1 (6 bases). V gave up 6 bases and J gave up 8 bases, with 17 bases separating them. This CDR3 has 13 residues. Germline V gene sequence: CDR1 SNHLY, CDR2 FYNNEI. The CDR3 nucleotides are TGTGCCAGCAGGGGCCCGGACAGTGGTAAGCAGTACTTC. Encoded protein: CASRGPDSGKQYF.

In this sample, this clone turned up once. The chain carries TRBV7-2 and TRBJ2-5; TRBD2 might be the D (6 bases). The germline gives CDR1 SGHTA, CDR2 FQGNSA. V was trimmed by 0 bases and J by 9 bases, leaving 20 bases between them. The CDR3 extends over 16 amino acids. The CDR3 loop is CASSLAGGDSRMAQYF. CDR3 nucleotide sequence: TGTGCCAGCAGCTTAGCGGGTGGGGACTCCCGGATGGCCCAGTACTTC.